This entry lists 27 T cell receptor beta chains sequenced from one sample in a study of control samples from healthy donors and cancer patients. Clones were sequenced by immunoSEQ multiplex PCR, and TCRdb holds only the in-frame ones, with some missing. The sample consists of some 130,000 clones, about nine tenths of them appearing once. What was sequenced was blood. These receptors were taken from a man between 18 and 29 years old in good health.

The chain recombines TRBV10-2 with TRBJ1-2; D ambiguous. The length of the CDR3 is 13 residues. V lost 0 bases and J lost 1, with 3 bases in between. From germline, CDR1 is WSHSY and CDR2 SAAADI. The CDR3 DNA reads TGCGCCAGCAGTGAGTCGGGTAACTATGGCTACACCTTC. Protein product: CASSESGNYGYTF.

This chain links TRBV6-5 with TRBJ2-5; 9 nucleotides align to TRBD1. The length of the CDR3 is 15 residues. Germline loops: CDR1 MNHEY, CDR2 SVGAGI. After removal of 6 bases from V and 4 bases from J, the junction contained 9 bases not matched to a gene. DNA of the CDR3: TGTGCCAGCAGAGCGGACAGGGGCCCAGGAGAGACCCAGTACTTC. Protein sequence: CASRADRGPGETQYF.

The CDR3 loop is CASSSHLDRTSMGDTQYF. In DNA form, the CDR3 reads TGTGCCAGCAGCTCGCACCTAGATAGGACCTCAATGGGAGATACGCAGTATTTT. V and J are TRBV5-6 and TRBJ2-3; no clear D. The CDR3 has 18 amino acids. Germline V gene sequence: CDR1 SGHDT, CDR2 YYEEEE. V lost 3 bases to trimming and J lost 5 bases, with 25 bases between them. Together with reference TRBV5-6 and TRBJ2-3, the CDR3 gives the full variable domain: DAGVTQSPTHLIKTRGQQVTLRCSPKSGHDTVSWYQQALGQGPQFIFQYYEEEERQRGNFPDRFSGHQFPNYSSELNVNALLLGDSALYLCASSSHLDRTSMGDTQYFGPGTRLTVL.

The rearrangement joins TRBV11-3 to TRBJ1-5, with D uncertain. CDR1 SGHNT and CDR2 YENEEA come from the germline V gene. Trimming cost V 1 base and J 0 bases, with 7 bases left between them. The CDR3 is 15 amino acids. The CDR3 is CASSLGRDSNQPQHF. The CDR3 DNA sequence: TGTGCCAGCAGCTTAGGCAGAGATAGCAATCAGCCCCAGCATTTT.

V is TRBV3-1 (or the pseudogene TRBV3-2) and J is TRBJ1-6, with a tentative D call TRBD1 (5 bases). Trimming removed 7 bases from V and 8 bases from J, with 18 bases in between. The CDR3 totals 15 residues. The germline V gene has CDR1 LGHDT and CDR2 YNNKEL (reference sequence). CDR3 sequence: CASTSGMGFDSPLHF. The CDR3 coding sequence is TGTGCCAGCACCTCAGGGATGGGGTTTGATTCACCCCTCCACTTT.

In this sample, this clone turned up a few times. DNA of the CDR3: TGTGCCAGCAGTGACCCGAGCTCCTACAATGAGCAGTTCTTC. The encoded protein is CASSDPSSYNEQFF. The chain combines TRBV2 with TRBJ2-1; D is ambiguous. This CDR3 comprises 14 residues. V lost 3 bases, J lost 0 bases, and 6 bases lay in between. Germline assignment: CDR1 SNHLY and CDR2 FYNNEI.

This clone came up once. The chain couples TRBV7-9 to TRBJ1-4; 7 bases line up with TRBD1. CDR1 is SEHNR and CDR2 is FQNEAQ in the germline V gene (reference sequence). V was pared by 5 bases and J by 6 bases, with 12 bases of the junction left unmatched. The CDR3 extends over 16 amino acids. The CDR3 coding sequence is TGTGCCAGCAGCCCGCCGCCGGGACAGCTTCATGAAAAACTGTTTTTT. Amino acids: CASSPPPGQLHEKLFF.

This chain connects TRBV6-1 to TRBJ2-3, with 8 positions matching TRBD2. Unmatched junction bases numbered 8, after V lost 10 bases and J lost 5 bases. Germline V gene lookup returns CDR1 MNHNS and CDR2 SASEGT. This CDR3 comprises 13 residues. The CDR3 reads CATTGGSIDTQYF. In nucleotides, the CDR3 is TGTGCCACGACGGGGGGGTCAATAGATACGCAGTATTTT.

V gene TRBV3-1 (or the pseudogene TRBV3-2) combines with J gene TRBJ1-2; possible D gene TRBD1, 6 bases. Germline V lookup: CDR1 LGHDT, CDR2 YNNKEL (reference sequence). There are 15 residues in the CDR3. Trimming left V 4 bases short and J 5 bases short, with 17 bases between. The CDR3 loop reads CASSRVQGLGYGYTF. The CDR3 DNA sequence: TGTGCCAGCAGCCGAGTACAGGGCTTAGGGTATGGCTACACCTTC.

The CDR3, as DNA: TGCGCCAGCAGCCCTGGGGGGGGAGCCACTGAAGCTTTCTTT. This translates into CASSPGGGATEAFF. The gene calls are TRBV4-1 and TRBJ1-1; possibly TRBD1 for D (5 bases). There are 14 residues in the CDR3. CDR1 and CDR2 (germline): MGHRA, YSYEKL. V gave up 4 bases and J gave up 4 bases, with 13 bases separating them.

This CDR3 is CASSQESPNYGYTF. The CDR3 DNA reads TGTGCCAGCAGCCAAGAGTCTCCTAACTATGGCTACACCTTC. The chain combines TRBV4-2 with TRBJ1-2; D remains ambiguous. Trimming stripped 0 bases from V and 0 bases from J, with 5 bases between. CDR1 and CDR2 from the germline V gene are LGHNA and YNFKEQ. The CDR3 is 14 residues long.

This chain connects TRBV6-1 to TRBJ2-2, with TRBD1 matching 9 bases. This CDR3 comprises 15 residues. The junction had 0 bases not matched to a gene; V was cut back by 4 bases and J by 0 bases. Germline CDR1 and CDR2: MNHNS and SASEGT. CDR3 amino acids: CASSGQGANTGELFF. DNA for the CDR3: TGTGCCAGCAGTGGACAGGGGGCGAACACCGGGGAGCTGTTTTTT.

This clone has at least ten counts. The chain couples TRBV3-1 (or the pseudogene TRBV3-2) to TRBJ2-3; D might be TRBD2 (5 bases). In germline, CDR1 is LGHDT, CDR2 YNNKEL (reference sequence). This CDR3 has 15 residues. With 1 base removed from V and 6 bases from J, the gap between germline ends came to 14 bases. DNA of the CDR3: TGTGCCAGCAGCCAAGGCCCGATGGGCGGGGATACGCAGTATTTT. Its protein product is CASSQGPMGGDTQYF.

This CDR3 reads CASIQTNSNQPQHF. The CDR3 DNA reads TGTGCCAGCATTCAAACAAATAGCAATCAGCCCCAGCATTTT. This chain links TRBV6-5 with TRBJ1-5, with no clear D. CDR3 length: 14 amino acids. Germline V gene data show CDR1 as MNHEY and CDR2 as SVGAGI. V was shortened by 7 bases and J by 0 bases, with 10 bases between the two germline ends.

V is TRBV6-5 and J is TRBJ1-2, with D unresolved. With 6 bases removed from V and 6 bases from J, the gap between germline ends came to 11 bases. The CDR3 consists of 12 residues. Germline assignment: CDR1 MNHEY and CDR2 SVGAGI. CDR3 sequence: CASSRPGNGYTF. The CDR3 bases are TGTGCCAGCAGCAGACCCGGGAATGGCTACACCTTC.

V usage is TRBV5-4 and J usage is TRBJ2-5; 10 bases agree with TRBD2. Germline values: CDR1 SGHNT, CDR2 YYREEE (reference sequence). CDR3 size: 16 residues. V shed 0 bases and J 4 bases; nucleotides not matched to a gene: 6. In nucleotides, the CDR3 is TGTGCCAGCAGCTTGGTCAGCGGGGGGGTCCGAGAGACCCAGTACTTC. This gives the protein CASSLVSGGVRETQYF.

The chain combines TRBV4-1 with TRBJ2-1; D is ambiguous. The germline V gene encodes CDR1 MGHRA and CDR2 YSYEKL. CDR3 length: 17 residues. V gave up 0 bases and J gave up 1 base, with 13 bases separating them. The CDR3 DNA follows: TGCGCCAGCAGCCAAGATCGGGTCCTACCTTCCTACAATGAGCAGTTCTTC. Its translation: CASSQDRVLPSYNEQFF.

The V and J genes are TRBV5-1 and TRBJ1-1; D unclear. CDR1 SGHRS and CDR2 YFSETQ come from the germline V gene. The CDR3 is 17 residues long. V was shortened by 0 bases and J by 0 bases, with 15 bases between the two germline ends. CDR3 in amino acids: CASSLGIGSRLNTEAFF. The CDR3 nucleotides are TGCGCCAGCAGCTTGGGTATAGGGTCAAGATTGAACACTGAAGCTTTCTTT.

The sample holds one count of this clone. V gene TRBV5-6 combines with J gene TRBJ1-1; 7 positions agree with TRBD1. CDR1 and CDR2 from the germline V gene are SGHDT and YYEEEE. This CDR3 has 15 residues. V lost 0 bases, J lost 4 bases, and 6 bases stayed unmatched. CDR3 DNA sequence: TGTGCCAGCAGCTTGGTAAGGGGGCCGGGCACTGAAGCTTTCTTT. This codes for CASSLVRGPGTEAFF.

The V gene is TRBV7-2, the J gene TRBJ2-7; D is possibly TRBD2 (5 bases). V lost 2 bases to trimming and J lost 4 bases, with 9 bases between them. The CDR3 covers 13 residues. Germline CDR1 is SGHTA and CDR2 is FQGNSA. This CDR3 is CASSLFRGYEQYF. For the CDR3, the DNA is TGTGCCAGCAGCTTATTCCGGGGTTACGAGCAGTACTTC.

This chain's CDR3 is CASSWGITNEKLFF. The CDR3 bases are TGTGCCAGTAGTTGGGGGATAACTAATGAAAAACTGTTTTTT. The chain couples TRBV19 to TRBJ1-4; D is perhaps TRBD1 (5 bases). V lost 5 bases and J 1 base, leaving 8 bases between the germline ends. The germline CDR1 and CDR2 sequences are LNHDA and SQIVND (reference sequence). The CDR3 is made up of 14 amino acids.

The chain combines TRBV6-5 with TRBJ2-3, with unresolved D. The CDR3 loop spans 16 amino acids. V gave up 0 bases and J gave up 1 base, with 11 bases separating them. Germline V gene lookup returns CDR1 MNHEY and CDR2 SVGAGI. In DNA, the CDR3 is TGTGCCAGCAGTTACTCGTTTAGCACGGGCACAGATACGCAGTATTTT. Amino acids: CASSYSFSTGTDTQYF.

The CDR3 DNA reads as TGTGCCAGCAGCTTAAATTTCTTGCGTGAATCGCGGGGGGCCAAAAACATTCAGTACTTC. Translating it yields CASSLNFLRESRGAKNIQYF. The genes are TRBV13 and TRBJ2-4, with TRBD2 matching over 7 bases. Germline V gene lookup returns CDR1 PRHDT and CDR2 FYEKMQ (reference sequence). The CDR3 has 20 amino acids. J was trimmed by 1 base and V by 2 bases; bases with no gene match: 17.

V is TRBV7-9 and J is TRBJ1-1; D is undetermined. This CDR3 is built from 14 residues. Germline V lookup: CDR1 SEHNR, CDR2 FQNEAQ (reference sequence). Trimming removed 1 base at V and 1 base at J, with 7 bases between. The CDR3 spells CASSLERRNTEAFF. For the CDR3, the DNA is TGTGCCAGCAGCTTAGAAAGACGGAACACTGAAGCTTTCTTT.

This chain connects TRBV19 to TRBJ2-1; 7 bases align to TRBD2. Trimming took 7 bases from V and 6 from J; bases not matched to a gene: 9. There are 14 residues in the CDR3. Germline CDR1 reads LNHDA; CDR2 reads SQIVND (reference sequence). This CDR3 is CASTPLPGGNEQFF. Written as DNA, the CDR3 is TGTGCCAGTACCCCACTACCGGGGGGCAATGAGCAGTTCTTC.

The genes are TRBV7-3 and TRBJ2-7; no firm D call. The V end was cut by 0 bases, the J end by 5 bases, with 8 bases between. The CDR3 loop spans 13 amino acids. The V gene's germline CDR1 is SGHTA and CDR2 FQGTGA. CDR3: CASSLTLSNEQYF. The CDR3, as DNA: TGTGCCAGCAGCTTAACCCTTTCCAACGAGCAGTACTTC.

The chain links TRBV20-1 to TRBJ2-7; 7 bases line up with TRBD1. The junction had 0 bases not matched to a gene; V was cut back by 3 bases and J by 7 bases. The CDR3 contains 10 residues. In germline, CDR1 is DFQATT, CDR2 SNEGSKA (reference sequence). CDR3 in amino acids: CSARDREQYF. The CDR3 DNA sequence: TGCAGTGCTAGGGACAGGGAGCAGTACTTC.